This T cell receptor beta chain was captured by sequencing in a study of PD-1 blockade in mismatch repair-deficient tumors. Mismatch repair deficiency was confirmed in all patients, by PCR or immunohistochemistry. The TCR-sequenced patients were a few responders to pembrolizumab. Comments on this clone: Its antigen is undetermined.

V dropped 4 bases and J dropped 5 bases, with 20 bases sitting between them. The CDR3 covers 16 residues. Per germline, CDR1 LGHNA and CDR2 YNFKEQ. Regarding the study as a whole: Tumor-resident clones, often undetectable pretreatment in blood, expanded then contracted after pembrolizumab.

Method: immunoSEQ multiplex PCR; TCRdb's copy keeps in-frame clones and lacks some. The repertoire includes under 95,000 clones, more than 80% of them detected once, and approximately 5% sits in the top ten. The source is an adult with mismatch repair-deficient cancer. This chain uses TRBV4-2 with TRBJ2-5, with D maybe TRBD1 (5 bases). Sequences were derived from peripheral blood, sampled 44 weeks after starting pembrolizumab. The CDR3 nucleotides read TGTGCCAGCAGCCTGACCTTGGGGCGCGGAGAGGAGACCCAGTACTTC. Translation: CASSLTLGRGEETQYF.